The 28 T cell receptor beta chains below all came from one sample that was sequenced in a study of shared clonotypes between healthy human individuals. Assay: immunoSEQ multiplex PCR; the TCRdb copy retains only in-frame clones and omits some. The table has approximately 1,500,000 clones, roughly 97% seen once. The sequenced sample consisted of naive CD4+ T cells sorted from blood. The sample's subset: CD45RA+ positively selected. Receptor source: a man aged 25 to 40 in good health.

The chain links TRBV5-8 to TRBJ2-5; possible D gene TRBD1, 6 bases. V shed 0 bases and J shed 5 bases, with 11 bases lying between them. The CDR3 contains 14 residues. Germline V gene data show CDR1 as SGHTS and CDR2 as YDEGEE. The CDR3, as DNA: TGTGCCAGCAGCTTGGTCACGAGGGGGGAGACCCAGTACTTC. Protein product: CASSLVTRGETQYF.

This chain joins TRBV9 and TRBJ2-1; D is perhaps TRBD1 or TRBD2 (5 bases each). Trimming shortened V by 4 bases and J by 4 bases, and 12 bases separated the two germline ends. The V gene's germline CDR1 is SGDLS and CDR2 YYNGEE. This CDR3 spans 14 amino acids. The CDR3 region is CASSRNWGYNEQFF. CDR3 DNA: TGTGCCAGCAGCCGAAATTGGGGGTACAATGAGCAGTTCTTC.

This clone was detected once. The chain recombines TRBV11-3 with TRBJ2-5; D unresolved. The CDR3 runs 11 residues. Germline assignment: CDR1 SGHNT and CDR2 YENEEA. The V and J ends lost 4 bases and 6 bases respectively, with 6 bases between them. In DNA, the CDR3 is TGTGCCAGCAGCTCGCGGCAGACCCAGTACTTC. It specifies CASSSRQTQYF.

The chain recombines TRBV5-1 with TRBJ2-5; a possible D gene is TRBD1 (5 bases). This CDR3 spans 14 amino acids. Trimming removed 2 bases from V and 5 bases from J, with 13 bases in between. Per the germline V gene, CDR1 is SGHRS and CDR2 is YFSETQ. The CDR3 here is CASSFQGFPETQYF. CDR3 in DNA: TGCGCCAGCAGCTTCCAGGGTTTTCCGGAGACCCAGTACTTC.

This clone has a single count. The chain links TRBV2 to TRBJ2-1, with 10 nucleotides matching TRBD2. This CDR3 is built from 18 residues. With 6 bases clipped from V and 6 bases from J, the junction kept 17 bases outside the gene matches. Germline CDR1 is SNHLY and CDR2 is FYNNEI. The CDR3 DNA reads TGTGCCAGCAGCGTTCGGACTAGCGGCCTAGAACACCTCAATGAGCAGTTCTTC. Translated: CASSVRTSGLEHLNEQFF.

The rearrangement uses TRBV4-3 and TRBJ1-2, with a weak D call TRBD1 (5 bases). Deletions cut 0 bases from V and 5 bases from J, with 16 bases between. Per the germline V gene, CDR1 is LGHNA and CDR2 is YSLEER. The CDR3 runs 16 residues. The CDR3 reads CASSQDGTTLGYGYTF. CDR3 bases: TGCGCCAGCAGCCAAGATGGGACGACCTTAGGGTATGGCTACACCTTC.

The DNA of the CDR3 is TGCGCCAGCAGCGTACGGACTAGCGGCGGGGAGCTGTTTTTT. Protein sequence: CASSVRTSGGELFF. V is TRBV5-1 and J is TRBJ2-2, with 10 bases that match TRBD2. Trimming took 4 bases from V and 7 from J; bases not matched to a gene: 4. This CDR3 region has 14 residues. Germline lookup yields CDR1 SGHRS and CDR2 YFSETQ.

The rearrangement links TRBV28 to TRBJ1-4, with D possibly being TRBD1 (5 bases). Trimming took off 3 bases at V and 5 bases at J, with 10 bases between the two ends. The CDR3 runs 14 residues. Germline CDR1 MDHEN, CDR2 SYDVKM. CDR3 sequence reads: CASSFFEGNEKLFF. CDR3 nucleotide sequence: TGTGCCAGCAGTTTTTTCGAGGGGAATGAAAAACTGTTTTTT.

CDR3 in amino acids: CASSRGFQETQYF. CDR3 in DNA: TGCGCCAGCAGCAGGGGTTTCCAAGAGACCCAGTACTTC. This chain joins TRBV10-1 and TRBJ2-5; maybe TRBD1 (6 bases). The V gene's germline CDR1 is WNHNN and CDR2 SYGVQD (reference sequence). The CDR3 totals 13 residues. Trimming took off 6 bases at V and 1 base at J, with 9 bases between the two ends.

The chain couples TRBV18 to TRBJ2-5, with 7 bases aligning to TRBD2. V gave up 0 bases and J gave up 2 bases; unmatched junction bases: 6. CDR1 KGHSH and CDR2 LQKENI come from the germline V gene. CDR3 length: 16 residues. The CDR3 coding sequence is TGTGCCAGCTCACCACCGGTGGTCGGGAGGCAAGAGACCCAGTACTTC. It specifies CASSPPVVGRQETQYF. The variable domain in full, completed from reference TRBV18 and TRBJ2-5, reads NAGVMQNPRHLVRRRGQEARLRCSPMKGHSHVYWYRQLPEEGLKFMVYLQKENIIDESGMPKERFSAEFPKEGPSILRIQQVVRGDSAAYFCASSPPVVGRQETQYFGPGTRLLVL.

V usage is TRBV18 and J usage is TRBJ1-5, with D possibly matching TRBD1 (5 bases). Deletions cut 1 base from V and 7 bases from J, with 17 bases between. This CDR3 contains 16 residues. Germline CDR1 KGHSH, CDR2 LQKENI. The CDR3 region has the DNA TGTGCCAGCTCACCACGTGGTCAGGGCCAATACCAGCCCCAGCATTTT. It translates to CASSPRGQGQYQPQHF. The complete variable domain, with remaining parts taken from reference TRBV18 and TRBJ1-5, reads NAGVMQNPRHLVRRRGQEARLRCSPMKGHSHVYWYRQLPEEGLKFMVYLQKENIIDESGMPKERFSAEFPKEGPSILRIQQVVRGDSAAYFCASSPRGQGQYQPQHFGDGTRLSIL.

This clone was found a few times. The CDR3 loop reads CASSVVAGGPTDTQYF. CDR3 bases: TGTGCCAGCAGCGTAGTGGCGGGAGGGCCCACAGATACGCAGTATTTT. The rearrangement joins TRBV9 to TRBJ2-3; TRBD2 agrees at 9 bases. Germline CDR1 SGDLS, CDR2 YYNGEE. The CDR3 extends over 16 amino acids. J lost 2 bases, V lost 0 bases, and 4 bases had no gene match.

The CDR3 DNA reads as TGCGCCAGCCGGATCCAGATAAACACCGGGGAGCTGTTTTTT. Protein sequence: CASRIQINTGELFF. V usage is TRBV5-1 and J usage is TRBJ2-2; D not resolved. Germline CDR1 and CDR2: SGHRS and YFSETQ. This CDR3 comprises 14 residues. The V end was cut by 7 bases, the J end by 2 bases, with 12 bases between. The entire variable domain, with the rest obtained from reference TRBV5-1 and TRBJ2-2, is as follows: KAGVTQTPRYLIKTRGQQVTLSCSPISGHRSVSWYQQTPGQGLQFLFEYFSETQRNKGNFPGRFSGRQFSNSRSEMNVSTLELGDSALYLCASRIQINTGELFFGEGSRLTVL.

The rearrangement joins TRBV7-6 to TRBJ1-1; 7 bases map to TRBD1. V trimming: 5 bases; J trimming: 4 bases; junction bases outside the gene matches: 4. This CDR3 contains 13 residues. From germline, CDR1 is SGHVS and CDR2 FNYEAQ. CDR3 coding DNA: TGTGCCAGCAGCAACCGACAGGGCACTGAAGCTTTCTTT. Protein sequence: CASSNRQGTEAFF.

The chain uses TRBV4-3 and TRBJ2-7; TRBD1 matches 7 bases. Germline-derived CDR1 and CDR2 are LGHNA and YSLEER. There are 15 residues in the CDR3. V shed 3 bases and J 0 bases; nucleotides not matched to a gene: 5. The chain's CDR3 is CASSHETGSSYEQYF. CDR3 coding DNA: TGCGCCAGCAGCCATGAGACAGGGTCCTCCTACGAGCAGTACTTC.

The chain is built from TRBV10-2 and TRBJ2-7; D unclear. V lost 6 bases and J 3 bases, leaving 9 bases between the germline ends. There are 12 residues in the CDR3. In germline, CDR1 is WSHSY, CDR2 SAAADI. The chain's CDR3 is CASSPPGYEQYF. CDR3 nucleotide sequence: TGCGCCAGCAGCCCCCCGGGCTACGAGCAGTACTTC.

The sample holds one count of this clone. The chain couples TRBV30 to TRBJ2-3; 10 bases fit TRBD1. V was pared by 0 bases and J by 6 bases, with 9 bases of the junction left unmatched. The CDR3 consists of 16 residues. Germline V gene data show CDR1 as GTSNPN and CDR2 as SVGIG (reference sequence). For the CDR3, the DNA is TGTGCCTGGAGTGTATTTTGGGACAGGGGTAGGGATACGCAGTATTTT. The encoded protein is CAWSVFWDRGRDTQYF. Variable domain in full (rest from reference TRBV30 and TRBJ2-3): SQTIHQWPATLVQPVGSPLSLECTVEGTSNPNLYWYRQAAGRGLQLLFYSVGIGQISSEVPQNLSASRPQDRQFILSSKKLLLSDSGFYLCAWSVFWDRGRDTQYFGPGTRLTVL.

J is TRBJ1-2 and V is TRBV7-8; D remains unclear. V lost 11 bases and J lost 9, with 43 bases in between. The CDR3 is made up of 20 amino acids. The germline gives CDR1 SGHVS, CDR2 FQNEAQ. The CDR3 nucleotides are TGTGCCGGCGCAGAGATGGGTGCGATTCTACCGAGGGCCATCAGCCGTCGCTACACCTTC. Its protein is CAGAEMGAILPRAISRRYTF. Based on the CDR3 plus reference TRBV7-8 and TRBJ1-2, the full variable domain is GAGVSQSPRYKVAKRGQDVALRCDPISGHVSLFWYQQALGQGPEFLTYFQNEAQLDKSGLPSDRFFAERPEGSVSTLKIQRTQQEDSAVYLCAGAEMGAILPRAISRRYTFGSGTRLTVV.

The CDR3 is CASSERYTEAFF. DNA of the CDR3: TGTGCCAGCAGTGAAAGGTACACTGAAGCTTTCTTT. This rearrangement joins TRBV6-1 to TRBJ1-1; no firm D call. Trimming pared 2 bases from V and 3 bases from J, leaving 4 bases between. The CDR3 spans 12 residues. Germline V gene data show CDR1 as MNHNS and CDR2 as SASEGT.

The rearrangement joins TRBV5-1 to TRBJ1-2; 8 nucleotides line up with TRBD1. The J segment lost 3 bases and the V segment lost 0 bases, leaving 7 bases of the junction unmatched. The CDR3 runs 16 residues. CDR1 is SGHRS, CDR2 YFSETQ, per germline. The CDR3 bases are TGCGCCAGCAGCTTGGTACCGGGACAGGAGGACTATGGCTACACCTTC. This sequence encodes CASSLVPGQEDYGYTF.

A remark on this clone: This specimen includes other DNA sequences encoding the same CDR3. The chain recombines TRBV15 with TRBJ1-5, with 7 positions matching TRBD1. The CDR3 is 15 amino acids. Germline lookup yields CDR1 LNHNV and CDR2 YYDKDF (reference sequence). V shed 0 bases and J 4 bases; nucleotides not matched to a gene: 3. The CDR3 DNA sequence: TGTGCCACCAGCAGAGATCCCAGGGGGAATCAGCCCCAGCATTTT. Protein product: CATSRDPRGNQPQHF.

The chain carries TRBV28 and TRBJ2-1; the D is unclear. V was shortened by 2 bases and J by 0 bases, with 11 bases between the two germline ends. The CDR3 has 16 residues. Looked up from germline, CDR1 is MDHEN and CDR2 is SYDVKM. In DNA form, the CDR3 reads TGTGCCAGCAGTTTAAGTAGATTGAGCTCCTACAATGAGCAGTTCTTC. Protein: CASSLSRLSSYNEQFF.

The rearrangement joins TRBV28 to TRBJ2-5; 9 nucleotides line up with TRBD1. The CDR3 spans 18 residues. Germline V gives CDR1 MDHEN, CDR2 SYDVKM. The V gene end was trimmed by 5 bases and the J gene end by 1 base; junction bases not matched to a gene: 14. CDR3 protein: CASSPVQGGTGSQETQYF. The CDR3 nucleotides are TGTGCCAGCAGTCCTGTCCAAGGGGGGACAGGGAGCCAAGAGACCCAGTACTTC.

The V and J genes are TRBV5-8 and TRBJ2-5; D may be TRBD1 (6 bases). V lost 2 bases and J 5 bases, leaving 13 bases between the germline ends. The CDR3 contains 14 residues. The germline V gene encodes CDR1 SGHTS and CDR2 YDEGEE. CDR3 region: CASSLHRVRETQYF. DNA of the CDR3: TGTGCCAGCAGCTTACACAGGGTACGGGAGACCCAGTACTTC.

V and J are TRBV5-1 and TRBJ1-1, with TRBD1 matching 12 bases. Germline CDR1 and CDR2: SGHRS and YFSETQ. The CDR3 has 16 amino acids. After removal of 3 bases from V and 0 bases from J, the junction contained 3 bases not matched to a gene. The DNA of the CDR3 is TGCGCCAGCAGCTGGGGGACAGGGGGCTTGAACACTGAAGCTTTCTTT. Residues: CASSWGTGGLNTEAFF.

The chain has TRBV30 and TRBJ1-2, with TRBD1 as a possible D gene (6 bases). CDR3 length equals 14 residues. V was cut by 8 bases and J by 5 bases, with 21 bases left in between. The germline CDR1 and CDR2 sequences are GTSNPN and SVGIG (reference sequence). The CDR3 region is CARQQGGSWYGYTF. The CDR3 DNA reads TGTGCCAGACAACAGGGTGGATCTTGGTATGGCTACACCTTC. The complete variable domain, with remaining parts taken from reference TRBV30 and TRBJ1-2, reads SQTIHQWPATLVQPVGSPLSLECTVEGTSNPNLYWYRQAAGRGLQLLFYSVGIGQISSEVPQNLSASRPQDRQFILSSKKLLLSDSGFYLCARQQGGSWYGYTFGSGTRLTVV.

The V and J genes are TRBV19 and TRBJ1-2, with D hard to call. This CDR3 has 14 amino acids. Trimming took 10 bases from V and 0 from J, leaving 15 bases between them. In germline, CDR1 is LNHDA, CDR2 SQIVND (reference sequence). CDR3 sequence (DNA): TGTGCCACCTACTCCCTTGGGACTAACTATGGCTACACCTTC. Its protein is CATYSLGTNYGYTF.

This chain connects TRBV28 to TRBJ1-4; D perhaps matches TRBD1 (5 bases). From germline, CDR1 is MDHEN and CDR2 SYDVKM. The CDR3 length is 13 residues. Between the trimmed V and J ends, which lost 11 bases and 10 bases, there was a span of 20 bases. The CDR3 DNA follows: TGTGCCGGAAGTGCGGGGGTGTCAGGAAAACTGTTTTTT. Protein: CAGSAGVSGKLFF. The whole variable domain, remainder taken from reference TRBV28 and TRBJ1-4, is DVKVTQSSRYLVKRTGEKVFLECVQDMDHENMFWYRQDPGLGLRLIYFSYDVKMKEKGDIPEGYSVSREKKERFSLILESASTNQTSMYLCAGSAGVSGKLFFGSGTQLSVL.